This TCR beta chain came from a study of blood T cell repertoires in COVID-19. Study details: There were acute and convalescent COVID-19 samples, and they came from the United States, Italy and Spain.

V lost 1 base and J 10 bases, leaving 10 bases between the germline ends. The germline V gene has CDR1 LNHNV and CDR2 YYDKDF (reference sequence). The CDR3 length is 12 residues. Sequenced by immunoSEQ multiplex PCR; TCRdb stores in-frame clones only, minus some. This table has about 190,000 clones, roughly 78% appearing once. What was sequenced was peripheral blood. This receptor was identified in a woman of 80 years or more with active or convalescent COVID-19. V is TRBV15 and J is TRBJ1-2; no firm D call. The CDR3 DNA is TGTGCCACCAGCAGAGGGGAGAAGGCCTACACCTTC. Encoded protein: CATSRGEKAYTF.